These T cell receptor beta chains were read from a single sample in a study of Ad26.COV2.S vaccination and SARS-CoV-2 variants. Profiled with immunoSEQ multiplex PCR; TCRdb holds only in-frame clones, not every one. The sample lists tens of thousands of clones; less than 85% were seen once. The starting material was peripheral blood, obtained after recovery from COVID-19. The receptors here all came from a human donor who had recovered from COVID-19. Each CDR3 is given with its conserved first and last residue. D genes are given only for firm matches. Some rows have no size entry. The others give once, few or many, or a class for an expanded clone.

clone_size: NA; d_call: TRBD1; v_call: TRBV9; j_call: TRBJ1-2; cdr3_nt: TGTGCCAGCAGCGTAGCTCCGGACAGGGGGCAAGACAGGGGATCTAACTATGGCTACACCTTC; cdr3_aa: CASSVAPDRGQDRGSNYGYTF
clone_size: NA; d_call: TRBD1; v_call: TRBV18; j_call: TRBJ2-6; cdr3_nt: TGTGCCAGCTCACCAGAGTTGGTTGACAGGGACAGCTCTGGGGCCAACGTCCTGACTTTC; cdr3_aa: CASSPELVDRDSSGANVLTF
clone_size: NA; d_call: TRBD2; v_call: TRBV4-2; j_call: TRBJ2-2; cdr3_nt: TGTGCCAGCAGCCCAGCGGGAGGGCCCGGGGAGCTGTTTTTT; cdr3_aa: CASSPAGGPGELFF
clone_size: NA; d_call: NA; v_call: TRBV4-1; j_call: TRBJ2-5; cdr3_nt: TGCGCCAGCAGCCAAGGCGCACTAGCAGAGACCCAGTACTTC; cdr3_aa: CASSQGALAETQYF
clone_size: once; d_call: NA; v_call: TRBV19; j_call: TRBJ1-2; cdr3_nt: TGTGCCAGTAGTATTTTCGACGGGTACACCTTC; cdr3_aa: CASSIFDGYTF
clone_size: NA; d_call: TRBD2; v_call: TRBV11-3; j_call: TRBJ2-3; cdr3_nt: TGTGCCAGCAGCTTAGACTTCAGCGGGAGGACGACAGATACGCAGTATTTT; cdr3_aa: CASSLDFSGRTTDTQYF
clone_size: NA; d_call: TRBD1; v_call: TRBV9; j_call: TRBJ2-7; cdr3_nt: TGTGCCAGCAGCTCAGACAGGGGAGTGAACTTC; cdr3_aa: CASSSDRGVNF
clone_size: NA; d_call: TRBD2; v_call: TRBV27; j_call: TRBJ2-2; cdr3_nt: TGTGCCAGCAGTTTACTGGGACTAGCGGAAAAGACCGGGGAGCTGTTTTTT; cdr3_aa: CASSLLGLAEKTGELFF
clone_size: few; d_call: NA; v_call: TRBV28; j_call: TRBJ1-5; cdr3_nt: TGTGCCAGCAGGAGGCACAGCCCAGGCAATCAGCCCCAGCATTTT; cdr3_aa: CASRRHSPGNQPQHF
clone_size: once; d_call: NA; v_call: TRBV29-1; j_call: TRBJ1-2; cdr3_nt: TGCAGCTCCTCCTCGGTCAGATATGGCTACACCTTC; cdr3_aa: CSSSSVRYGYTF
clone_size: few; d_call: NA; v_call: TRBV29-1; j_call: TRBJ2-1; cdr3_nt: TGCAGCGTGGAACGAAGGGGGCGGGGTGAGCAGTTCTTC; cdr3_aa: CSVERRGRGEQFF
clone_size: NA; d_call: NA; v_call: TRBV27; j_call: TRBJ2-3; cdr3_nt: TGTGCCAGCAGTGGGTTGGGGACAGATACGCAGTATTTT; cdr3_aa: CASSGLGTDTQYF
clone_size: NA; d_call: NA; v_call: TRBV27; j_call: TRBJ2-3; cdr3_nt: TGTGCCAGCAGTCGACAGGCCCCTAGCACAGATACGCAGTATTTT; cdr3_aa: CASSRQAPSTDTQYF
clone_size: NA; d_call: TRBD1; v_call: TRBV5-1; j_call: TRBJ1-1; cdr3_nt: TGCGCCAGTTCGACGACAGGGGGCAACACTGAAGCTTTCTTT; cdr3_aa: CASSTTGGNTEAFF
clone_size: NA; d_call: NA; v_call: TRBV6-5; j_call: TRBJ1-1; cdr3_nt: TGTGCCAGCAATGTGCAGGGAGAGAACACTGAAGCTTTCTTT; cdr3_aa: CASNVQGENTEAFF
clone_size: few; d_call: NA; v_call: TRBV5-8; j_call: TRBJ2-2; cdr3_nt: TGTGCCAGCAGCTTGCAGATTATGGCCGGGGAGCTGTTTTTT; cdr3_aa: CASSLQIMAGELFF
clone_size: NA; d_call: NA; v_call: TRBV7-9; j_call: TRBJ2-7; cdr3_nt: TGTGCCAGCAGCTTAAGCAGTCCGGGCTTCTACGAGCAGTACTTC; cdr3_aa: CASSLSSPGFYEQYF
clone_size: NA; d_call: TRBD1; v_call: TRBV18; j_call: TRBJ1-1; cdr3_nt: TGTGCCAGCTCCACCACTGGGACAGGGGTCAGGAACACTGAAGCTTTCTTT; cdr3_aa: CASSTTGTGVRNTEAFF
clone_size: NA; d_call: TRBD2; v_call: TRBV18; j_call: TRBJ2-3; cdr3_nt: TGTGCCAGCTCCCTGGCGACTAGCGGGACTTTATTGGATACGCAGTATTTT; cdr3_aa: CASSLATSGTLLDTQYF
clone_size: NA; d_call: TRBD2; v_call: TRBV4-3; j_call: TRBJ2-7; cdr3_nt: TGCGCCAGCAGCCAAGATGCTCTTGCGGGAGGAGTCGAGCAGTACTTC; cdr3_aa: CASSQDALAGGVEQYF
clone_size: NA; d_call: NA; v_call: TRBV10-1; j_call: TRBJ2-2; cdr3_nt: TGCGCCAGCATGGGAAAGGAGACCGGGGAGCTGTTTTTT; cdr3_aa: CASMGKETGELFF
clone_size: NA; d_call: NA; v_call: TRBV5-6; j_call: TRBJ1-4; cdr3_nt: TGTGCCAGCAGCTCACAGCTCAGTGGCGAAAAACTGTTTTTT; cdr3_aa: CASSSQLSGEKLFF
clone_size: NA; d_call: TRBD2; v_call: TRBV9; j_call: TRBJ2-7; cdr3_nt: TGTGCCAGCAGCAAAACATCACTAGCGGGCTACGAGCAGTACTTC; cdr3_aa: CASSKTSLAGYEQYF
clone_size: NA; d_call: TRBD2; v_call: TRBV4-3; j_call: TRBJ2-5; cdr3_nt: TGCGCCAGCAGCCAAAGTAGCGGGAGTCGAGAGACCCAGTACTTC; cdr3_aa: CASSQSSGSRETQYF
clone_size: many; d_call: TRBD2; v_call: TRBV6-5; j_call: TRBJ2-7; cdr3_nt: TGTGCCAGCAAGGTGTGGCTAGCGGGAGATTACGAGCAGTACTTC; cdr3_aa: CASKVWLAGDYEQYF
clone_size: NA; d_call: TRBD1; v_call: TRBV18; j_call: TRBJ1-5; cdr3_nt: TGTGCCAGCTCACCTGACAGGGAGAGGACTAGCGATCAGCCCCAGCATTTT; cdr3_aa: CASSPDRERTSDQPQHF
clone_size: NA; d_call: NA; v_call: TRBV28; j_call: TRBJ1-2; cdr3_nt: TGTGCCAGCAGTTTCGGGTGGAGCGCTAACTATGGCTACACCTTC; cdr3_aa: CASSFGWSANYGYTF
clone_size: NA; d_call: NA; v_call: TRBV7-8; j_call: TRBJ1-2; cdr3_nt: TGTGCCAGCAGCTTAGCGCTGTCCTCCTATGGCTACACCTTC; cdr3_aa: CASSLALSSYGYTF
clone_size: NA; d_call: NA; v_call: TRBV19; j_call: TRBJ2-3; cdr3_nt: TGTGCCAGTAGTCCCAACCTGGGTACAGATACGCAGTATTTT; cdr3_aa: CASSPNLGTDTQYF
clone_size: NA; d_call: TRBD2; v_call: TRBV18; j_call: TRBJ2-1; cdr3_nt: TGTGCCAGCTCGGCTAGCGGGAGGGCCAATGAGCAGTTCTTC; cdr3_aa: CASSASGRANEQFF
clone_size: NA; d_call: TRBD2; v_call: TRBV7-9; j_call: TRBJ2-5; cdr3_nt: TGTGCCAGCAGCCCCCAACGTGTAGCGGGAGGGCCCATCCAAGAGACCCAGTACTTC; cdr3_aa: CASSPQRVAGGPIQETQYF
clone_size: NA; d_call: TRBD2; v_call: TRBV7-2; j_call: TRBJ2-5; cdr3_nt: TGTGCCAGCAGAACCGGACTAGCGGGAGGAGAGACCCAGTACTTC; cdr3_aa: CASRTGLAGGETQYF
clone_size: NA; d_call: TRBD1; v_call: TRBV27; j_call: TRBJ2-7; cdr3_nt: TGTGCCAGCAGTTACAGGGGAGTGGTTTACGAGCAGTACTTC; cdr3_aa: CASSYRGVVYEQYF
clone_size: NA; d_call: NA; v_call: TRBV6-5; j_call: TRBJ2-7; cdr3_nt: TGTGCCAGCAGTTACTCCGCAAGTAGGACCTCCTACGAGCAGTACTTC; cdr3_aa: CASSYSASRTSYEQYF
clone_size: NA; d_call: TRBD2; v_call: TRBV4-3; j_call: TRBJ2-2; cdr3_nt: TGCGCCAGCAGCCAGAGGACTAGCGGGCCCACCGGGGAGCTGTTTTTT; cdr3_aa: CASSQRTSGPTGELFF
clone_size: many; d_call: TRBD1; v_call: TRBV5-1; j_call: TRBJ1-1; cdr3_nt: TGCGCCAGCAGCCTGGAACAGGGGAGAACTGAAGCTTTCTTT; cdr3_aa: CASSLEQGRTEAFF
clone_size: NA; d_call: NA; v_call: TRBV2; j_call: TRBJ2-7; cdr3_nt: TGTGCCAGCAACCGGACATACCAGCAAGCAGGGGAACAGTACTTC; cdr3_aa: CASNRTYQQAGEQYF
clone_size: NA; d_call: NA; v_call: TRBV3-1/TRBV3-2; j_call: TRBJ2-2; cdr3_nt: TGTGCCAGCAGCCAAGTCGACCAAATCACTAGAACGGGGGAGCTGTTTTTT; cdr3_aa: CASSQVDQITRTGELFF
clone_size: NA; d_call: TRBD2; v_call: TRBV7-2; j_call: TRBJ2-1; cdr3_nt: TGTGCCAGCAGCCAAAATAGCGGGCCCCCCTACAATGAGCAGTTCTTC; cdr3_aa: CASSQNSGPPYNEQFF
clone_size: NA; d_call: NA; v_call: TRBV3-1/TRBV3-2; j_call: TRBJ2-2; cdr3_nt: TGTGCCAGCAGCCAAGCCGGGGGGCGGGCGAACACCGGGGAGCTGTTTTTT; cdr3_aa: CASSQAGGRANTGELFF
clone_size: NA; d_call: NA; v_call: TRBV11-2; j_call: TRBJ2-7; cdr3_nt: TGTGCCAGCAGCTTGCTCGGAGGGGGCGCAACCTACGAGCAGTACTTC; cdr3_aa: CASSLLGGGATYEQYF
clone_size: NA; d_call: TRBD1; v_call: TRBV11-3; j_call: TRBJ1-2; cdr3_nt: TGTGCCAGCAGCCCTTCCGGGGACAGGGGGCTCTTTGGCTACACCTTC; cdr3_aa: CASSPSGDRGLFGYTF
clone_size: NA; d_call: NA; v_call: TRBV4-3; j_call: TRBJ1-2; cdr3_nt: TGCGCCAGCAGCCCGCAGCCTGATTATGGCTACACCTTC; cdr3_aa: CASSPQPDYGYTF
clone_size: NA; d_call: TRBD2; v_call: TRBV3-1/TRBV3-2; j_call: TRBJ2-6; cdr3_nt: TGTGCCAGCAGCCTCCGGGGGGATGGGGCCAACGTCCTGACTTTC; cdr3_aa: CASSLRGDGANVLTF
clone_size: NA; d_call: NA; v_call: TRBV7-2; j_call: TRBJ2-5; cdr3_nt: TGTGCCAGCAGCCAAGGCCTAGCGGGACAGGGGACCCAGTACTTC; cdr3_aa: CASSQGLAGQGTQYF
clone_size: NA; d_call: TRBD2; v_call: TRBV11-1; j_call: TRBJ2-1; cdr3_nt: TGTGCCAGCAGCGTCGGACTAGCGGACAATGAGCAGTTCTTC; cdr3_aa: CASSVGLADNEQFF
clone_size: NA; d_call: NA; v_call: TRBV18; j_call: TRBJ2-3; cdr3_nt: TGTGCCAGCTCCGGGCAAGGCACAGATACGCAGTATTTT; cdr3_aa: CASSGQGTDTQYF
clone_size: NA; d_call: NA; v_call: TRBV7-2; j_call: TRBJ2-2; cdr3_nt: TGTGCCAGCAGCCCCCGAGGAAGGGTGGCCGGGGAGCTGTTTTTT; cdr3_aa: CASSPRGRVAGELFF
clone_size: NA; d_call: NA; v_call: TRBV11-3; j_call: TRBJ1-1; cdr3_nt: TGTGCCAGCAGCAAAAAGGACATTTTCCGAACTGAAGCTTTCTTT; cdr3_aa: CASSKKDIFRTEAFF
clone_size: NA; d_call: NA; v_call: TRBV6-6; j_call: TRBJ1-6; cdr3_nt: TGTGCCAGCAGTCTAACAGGGTTTGGGTCACCCCTCCACTTT; cdr3_aa: CASSLTGFGSPLHF
clone_size: NA; d_call: NA; v_call: TRBV27; j_call: TRBJ2-7; cdr3_nt: TGTGCCAGCAGTTTCAGGGGCGCAGCCTACGAGCAGTACTTC; cdr3_aa: CASSFRGAAYEQYF
clone_size: few; d_call: NA; v_call: TRBV7-9; j_call: TRBJ1-1; cdr3_nt: TGTGCCAGCAGCTTAGGTGGGAGCCCTGAAGCTTTCTTT; cdr3_aa: CASSLGGSPEAFF
clone_size: NA; d_call: TRBD1; v_call: TRBV10-1; j_call: TRBJ1-4; cdr3_nt: TGCGCCAGCAGTGAGGGGACAGGGATAACTAATGAAAAACTGTTTTTT; cdr3_aa: CASSEGTGITNEKLFF